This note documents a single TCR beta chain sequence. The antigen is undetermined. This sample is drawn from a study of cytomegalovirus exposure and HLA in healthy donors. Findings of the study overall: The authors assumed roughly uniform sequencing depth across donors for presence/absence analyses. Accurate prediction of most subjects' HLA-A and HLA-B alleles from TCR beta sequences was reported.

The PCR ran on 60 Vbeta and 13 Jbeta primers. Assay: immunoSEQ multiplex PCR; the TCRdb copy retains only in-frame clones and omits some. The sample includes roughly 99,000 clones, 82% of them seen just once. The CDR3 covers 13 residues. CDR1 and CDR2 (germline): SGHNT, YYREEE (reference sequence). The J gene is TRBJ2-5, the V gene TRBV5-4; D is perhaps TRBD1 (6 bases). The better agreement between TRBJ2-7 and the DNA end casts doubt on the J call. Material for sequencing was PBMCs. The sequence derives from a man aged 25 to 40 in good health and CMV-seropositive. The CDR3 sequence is CASSLQGGYEQYF. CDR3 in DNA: TGTGCCAGCAGCTTACAGGGTGGGTACGAGCAGTACTTC.